These T cell receptor beta chains were read from a single sample in a study of T-cell memory formation after mild COVID-19. TCRdb redid the calling of the 5' RACE reads with MiXCR, one entry per CDR3 protein. The sample has hundreds of thousands of distinct CDR3 sequences; about a quarter are singletons. Sample: PBMCs or a T cell subset sorted from them (not recorded which). The receptor set was obtained from an adult woman who had mild COVID-19 (a few samples of this study predate the infection). Cell type and time point are not known. Each CDR3 is given with its conserved first and last residue. A D gene is named only where the DNA matches it firmly. The size of a clone is reported for some rows only, either as once, few or many, or as a class for expanded clones.

abundance,v_gene,d_gene,j_gene,CDR3aa,CDR3nt
-,TRBV5-6,-,TRBJ2-4,CASSLGDENIQYF,TGTGCCAGCAGCTTGGGGGATGAAAACATTCAGTACTTC
few,TRBV25-1,-,TRBJ2-1,CASSDAGQFF,TGTGCCAGCAGTGATGCCGGGCAGTTCTTC
-,TRBV15,-,TRBJ2-2,CATSGGQVTGELFF,TGTGCCACCAGCGGCGGGCAGGTCACCGGGGAGCTGTTTTTT
-,TRBV2,-,TRBJ1-1,CASRNGRGYYTEAFF,TGTGCCAGCCGGAACGGCAGGGGCTACTACACTGAAGCTTTCTTT
few,TRBV9,-,TRBJ1-2,CASSVARGTSYGYTF,TGTGCCAGCAGCGTAGCCCGGGGGACTTCCTATGGCTACACCTTC
-,TRBV12-3/TRBV12-4,TRBD2,TRBJ2-7,CASSPSGGASGEQYF,TGTGCCAGCAGTCCCAGCGGGGGGGCCTCGGGGGAGCAGTACTTC
many,TRBV7-3,-,TRBJ1-1,CASSLYGLQGTEAFF,TGTGCCAGCAGCTTATATGGCTTACAGGGCACTGAAGCTTTCTTT
once,TRBV9,TRBD2,TRBJ2-7,CASSVTGGIDYEQYF,TGTGCCAGCAGCGTAACCGGGGGGATAGACTACGAGCAGTACTTC
-,TRBV4-2,TRBD2,TRBJ2-5,CASSQDRTSGRGQYF,TGTGCCAGCAGCCAAGATAGGACTAGCGGGAGAGGCCAGTACTTC
few,TRBV24-1,-,TRBJ2-2,CATSDLMTAGELFF,TGTGCCACCAGTGATTTGATGACAGCCGGGGAGCTGTTTTTT
-,TRBV11-2,-,TRBJ2-7,CASSLDFSSYEQYF,TGTGCCAGCAGCTTAGATTTCTCCTCCTACGAGCAGTACTTC
-,TRBV4-1,TRBD1,TRBJ1-2,CASSQIDRGLLGYTF,TGCGCCAGCAGCCAAATCGACAGGGGGTTATTAGGGTACACCTTC
few,TRBV9,TRBD2,TRBJ2-3,CASSPLSGGHTDTQYF,TGTGCCAGCAGCCCCCTAAGCGGGGGCCACACAGATACGCAGTATTTT
few,TRBV15,TRBD2,TRBJ2-7,CATSRARGVAGGSSYEQYF,TGTGCCACCAGCAGAGCGCGGGGAGTAGCGGGAGGGAGCTCCTACGAGCAGTACTTC
-,TRBV7-9,-,TRBJ1-4,CASSPGGGTNEKLFF,TGTGCCAGCAGCCCTGGAGGGGGAACTAATGAAAAACTGTTTTTT
few,TRBV20-1,-,TRBJ2-5,CSARAFIRAGETQYF,TGCAGTGCTAGGGCCTTTATTAGGGCGGGAGAGACCCAGTACTTC
-,TRBV12-3/TRBV12-4,-,TRBJ2-1,CASSPGLPINEQFF,TGTGCCAGCAGCCCCGGACTACCAATCAATGAGCAGTTCTTC
few,TRBV5-1,TRBD1,TRBJ2-5,CASSFGTAETQYF,TGCGCCAGCAGCTTCGGGACAGCCGAAACCCAGTACTTC
many,TRBV29-1,TRBD1,TRBJ1-2,CSVKGTGQGHGYTF,TGCAGCGTAAAGGGGACGGGACAGGGCCATGGCTACACCTTC
-,TRBV24-1,-,TRBJ2-7,CATAHGSDSYEQYF,TGTGCCACGGCGCACGGTTCCGACTCCTACGAGCAGTACTTC
few,TRBV7-9,TRBD2,TRBJ2-7,CASSWTSGGSYEQYF,TGTGCCAGCAGCTGGACTAGCGGGGGATCCTACGAGCAGTACTTC
-,TRBV5-1,-,TRBJ1-4,CASSLIVGLDNEKLFF,TGCGCCAGCAGCTTGATCGTCGGGCTGGATAATGAAAAACTGTTTTTT
few,TRBV12-3/TRBV12-4,TRBD1,TRBJ1-4,CASKEGTANEKLFF,TGTGCCAGCAAGGAGGGGACAGCTAATGAAAAACTGTTTTTT
-,TRBV4-1,TRBD1,TRBJ1-2,CASSPVTDRVSGYTF,TGCGCCAGCAGCCCTGTGACCGACAGGGTGAGCGGCTACACCTTC
-,TRBV3-1,-,TRBJ1-4,CASSRWEGGEKLFF,TGTGCCAGCAGCCGTTGGGAGGGCGGAGAAAAACTGTTTTTT
-,TRBV5-1,-,TRBJ2-2,CASSSTAGSNTGELFF,TGCGCCAGCAGCTCGACTGCAGGGTCGAACACCGGGGAGCTGTTTTTT
-,TRBV20-1,-,TRBJ1-2,CSARERGPNYGYTF,TGCAGTGCTAGAGAAAGAGGCCCCAACTATGGCTACACCTTC
-,TRBV2,TRBD1,TRBJ1-1,CASSGDRFNTEAFF,TGTGCCAGCAGTGGGGACAGATTTAACACTGAAGCTTTCTTT
-,TRBV29-1,-,TRBJ2-5,CSADREETQYF,TGCAGCGCAGATCGAGAAGAGACCCAGTACTTC
-,TRBV20-1,TRBD2,TRBJ2-5,CSAFARGGRETQYF,TGCAGTGCATTTGCCCGGGGGGGCCGGGAGACCCAGTACTTC
many,TRBV5-5,TRBD2,TRBJ2-1,CASSGLAGGVSSYNEQFF,TGTGCCTCCTCGGGACTAGCGGGAGGCGTAAGCTCCTACAATGAGCAGTTCTTC
few,TRBV5-6,-,TRBJ2-2,CASSPLTGELFF,TGTGCCAGCAGCCCATTGACCGGGGAGCTGTTTTTT